Following are 29 T cell receptor beta chains from one sample sequenced in a study of identical twins. One entry per CDR3 protein results from TCRdb running MiXCR on the 5' RACE reads. This repertoire shows about 1.7 million distinct CDR3 sequences, more than 30% found once; its top ten account for roughly 0.3%. The material sequenced was cord blood. The receptor set was obtained from a newborn girl in good health.

This clonotype was observed a few times. The V and J genes are TRBV13 and TRBJ2-7; D unclear. The germline V gene encodes CDR1 PRHDT and CDR2 FYEKMQ (reference sequence). Deletions cut 5 bases from V and 1 base from J, with 12 bases between. The CDR3 has 14 residues. CDR3: CASSRRLGSYEQYF. The CDR3, as DNA: TGTGCCAGCAGCAGACGCCTTGGATCCTACGAGCAGTACTTC.

This chain's CDR3 is CASSELAGGANYGYTF. In nucleotides, the CDR3 is TGTGCCAGCAGTGAATTGGCGGGGGGCGCTAACTATGGCTACACCTTC. V is TRBV25-1 and J is TRBJ1-2; TRBD1 is a possible D gene (6 bases). Between the trimmed V and J ends, which lost 1 base and 0 bases, there was a span of 12 bases. This CDR3 spans 16 amino acids. Germline V gives CDR1 MGHDK, CDR2 SYGVNS.

This clonotype has only a few counts. This chain links TRBV7-2 with TRBJ1-2; D call uncertain. This CDR3 comprises 15 residues. Per the germline V gene, CDR1 is SGHTA and CDR2 is FQGNSA. Trimming took 1 base from V and 0 from J, leaving 9 bases between them. The CDR3 protein is CASSLGGPPNYGYTF. CDR3 nucleotides: TGTGCCAGCAGCTTAGGGGGTCCCCCTAACTATGGCTACACCTTC.

The gene calls are TRBV5-1 and TRBJ2-1, with 9 bases aligning to TRBD2. CDR1 is SGHRS and CDR2 is YFSETQ in the germline V gene. V trimming: 4 bases; J trimming: 7 bases; junction bases outside the gene matches: 12. This CDR3 region has 16 residues. The CDR3 sequence is CASSPPGLAPGNEQFF. CDR3 coding DNA: TGCGCCAGCAGCCCACCCGGACTAGCGCCAGGGAATGAGCAGTTCTTC.

The chain links TRBV4-2 to TRBJ2-1; a possible D gene is TRBD2 (5 bases). Matching the DNA end better, TRBJ2-7 makes the J call doubtful. The CDR3 loop spans 13 amino acids. Germline V gene sequence: CDR1 LGHNA, CDR2 YNFKEQ. The DNA for the CDR3 is TGTGCCAGCAGCCAATCTAGCAGGAATGAGCAGTACTTC. Protein product: CASSQSSRNEQYF.

This clonotype was observed at least ten times. V usage is TRBV29-1 and J usage is TRBJ1-2, with a weak D call TRBD1 (6 bases). Germline V gene sequence: CDR1 SQVTM, CDR2 ANQGSEA. V gave up 5 bases and J gave up 0 bases, with 10 bases separating them. The CDR3 is made up of 13 amino acids. The chain's CDR3 is CSVMPGANYGYTF. CDR3 DNA sequence: TGCAGCGTTATGCCAGGGGCTAACTATGGCTACACCTTC.

This rearrangement joins TRBV15 to TRBJ2-5; 11 nucleotides agree with TRBD2. The V gene's germline CDR1 is LNHNV and CDR2 YYDKDF (reference sequence). With 3 bases clipped from V and 5 bases from J, the junction kept 2 bases outside the gene matches. CDR3 length: 14 residues. Written as DNA, the CDR3 is TGTGCCACCAGCAGGTGGACTAGCGGGGAGACCCAGTACTTC. It translates to CATSRWTSGETQYF.

This clonotype was seen a few times. The rearrangement uses TRBV5-6 and TRBJ2-7; perhaps TRBD2 as D (6 bases). Germline CDR1 reads SGHDT; CDR2 reads YYEEEE. The CDR3 runs to 13 residues. V shed 0 bases and J shed 7 bases, with 11 bases lying between them. Here the CDR3 reads CASSLVSAGEQYF. In DNA form, the CDR3 reads TGTGCCAGCAGCTTGGTTTCGGCGGGAGAGCAGTACTTC.

The chain uses TRBV28 and TRBJ1-6; TRBD1 might be the D (6 bases). V was pared by 2 bases and J by 7 bases, with 15 bases between. The length of the CDR3 is 16 residues. Germline CDR1 reads MDHEN; CDR2 reads SYDVKM. Here the CDR3 DNA reads TGTGCCAGCAGTTTAGGGGGGCCCCGGTTAAATTCACCCCTCCACTTT. Translation: CASSLGGPRLNSPLHF.

In this sample, this clonotype turned up once. This chain joins TRBV7-2 and TRBJ2-3; weak D call: TRBD2 (6 bases). The germline gives CDR1 SGHTA, CDR2 FQGNSA. This CDR3 is built from 18 residues. V lost 6 bases and J 3 bases, leaving 25 bases between the germline ends. The CDR3: CASRTKGLRGTVTDTQYF. The CDR3 DNA follows: TGTGCCAGCAGGACCAAAGGGCTGCGGGGAACGGTGACAGATACGCAGTATTTT.

The CDR3 DNA sequence: TGTGCCACCAAGGGTCGGGCCACGAACACCGGGGAGCTGTTTTTT. Translated, it gives CATKGRATNTGELFF. J is TRBJ2-2 and V is TRBV27, with D uncertain. V lost 10 bases and J 0 bases, leaving 15 bases between the germline ends. In germline, CDR1 is MNHEY, CDR2 SMNVEV (reference sequence). This CDR3 comprises 15 residues.

The chain has TRBV7-9 and TRBJ2-1; TRBD1 is a possible D gene (5 bases). The CDR3 loop spans 13 amino acids. Trimming left V 3 bases short and J 10 bases short, with 13 bases between. Germline CDR1 SEHNR, CDR2 FQNEAQ (reference sequence). Here the CDR3 reads CASSFGSDIEQFF. CDR3 in DNA: TGTGCCAGCAGCTTCGGATCGGACATAGAGCAGTTCTTC. The entire variable domain, with the rest obtained from reference TRBV7-9 and TRBJ2-1, is as follows: DTGVSQNPRHKITKRGQNVTFRCDPISEHNRLYWYRQTLGQGPEFLTYFQNEAQLEKSRLLSDRFSAERPKGSFSTLEIQRTEQGDSAMYLCASSFGSDIEQFFGPGTRLTVL.

This sequence joins TRBV3-1 and TRBJ2-3; possibly TRBD2 for D (7 bases). In germline, CDR1 is LGHDT, CDR2 YNNKEL (reference sequence). This CDR3 comprises 17 residues. V lost 2 bases, J lost 2 bases, and 17 bases lay in between. CDR3 sequence: CASSQFWGGPDTDTQYF. Written as DNA, the CDR3 is TGTGCCAGCAGCCAATTCTGGGGGGGGCCCGACACAGATACGCAGTATTTT.

Turning to this clonotype: This may be a read error, as it is one base from a much larger clone. The chain recombines TRBV7-2 with TRBJ2-7, with D hard to call. Germline V lookup: CDR1 SGHTA, CDR2 FQGNSA. This CDR3 spans 14 amino acids. CDR3 DNA: TGTGCCAGCGGCTTAGGTTCTATCTCCTACGAGCAGTACTTC. This codes for CASGLGSISYEQYF.

The V and J genes are TRBV5-1 and TRBJ2-5, with no clear D. The CDR3 covers 14 residues. V lost 2 bases to trimming and J lost 13 bases, with 21 bases between them. Germline V gene sequence: CDR1 SGHRS, CDR2 YFSETQ. In DNA form, the CDR3 reads TGCGCCAGCAGCTTTTCCAGACGCCTCGGCGAGCGGTACTTC. It yields the protein CASSFSRRLGERYF.

This rearrangement joins TRBV10-3 to TRBJ1-2; D is ambiguous. Trimming stripped 3 bases from V and 2 bases from J, with 19 bases between. The CDR3 totals 17 residues. In germline, CDR1 is ENHRY, CDR2 SYGVKD. This CDR3 reads CAISESEGAGSNYGYTF. DNA of the CDR3: TGTGCCATCAGTGAATCAGAGGGAGCTGGTTCGAACTATGGCTACACCTTC.

This sequence joins TRBV6-6 and TRBJ1-6; 7 nucleotides agree with TRBD1. Trimming at V came to 5 bases and at J to 7 bases, leaving 11 bases not matched to a gene. The CDR3 sequence is 16 residues long. The germline V gene has CDR1 MNHNY and CDR2 SVGAGI (reference sequence). CDR3 sequence: CASSPGSQGRNSPLHF. CDR3 coding DNA: TGTGCCAGCAGTCCCGGGTCACAGGGGCGAAATTCACCCCTCCACTTT.

This rearrangement joins TRBV5-1 to TRBJ2-4; the match to TRBD1 covers 8 bases. The CDR3 is made up of 18 amino acids. Germline CDR1 is SGHRS and CDR2 is YFSETQ. V was clipped by 5 bases and J by 0 bases; unmatched bases: 13. CDR3 residues: CASSPGQARGVAKNIQYF. The CDR3 DNA is TGCGCCAGCAGTCCGGGACAGGCACGAGGGGTAGCCAAAAACATTCAGTACTTC.

The chain links TRBV15 to TRBJ2-1; 10 nucleotides align to TRBD2. Per the germline V gene, CDR1 is LNHNV and CDR2 is YYDKDF (reference sequence). The trim removed 7 bases at V and 0 bases at J, leaving 9 bases unmatched. There are 17 residues in the CDR3. The CDR3 sequence: CATTSGLAYSSYNEQFF. The CDR3 bases are TGTGCCACCACCTCGGGACTAGCGTACAGCTCCTACAATGAGCAGTTCTTC.

This clonotype was observed a few times. The genes are TRBV20-1 and TRBJ1-5; D remains ambiguous. Germline-derived CDR1 and CDR2 are DFQATT and SNEGSKA (reference sequence). The CDR3 extends over 13 amino acids. Trimming cost V 3 bases and J 0 bases, with 6 bases left between them. The CDR3: CSASGSSNQPQHF. The CDR3 coding sequence is TGCAGTGCTAGCGGCAGTAGCAATCAGCCCCAGCATTTT.

This chain joins TRBV4-1 and TRBJ1-2, with a weak D call TRBD1 (5 bases). The CDR3 runs to 15 residues. Deletions cut 5 bases from V and 4 bases from J, with 17 bases between. Germline values: CDR1 MGHRA, CDR2 YSYEKL. The CDR3 region is CASSSWGARSYGYTF. The CDR3 nucleotides read TGCGCCAGCAGCTCCTGGGGCGCCCGGTCCTATGGCTACACCTTC.

In its sample, this clonotype was seen a few times. V and J are TRBV6-6 and TRBJ2-3, with TRBD2 matching over 10 bases. Looked up from germline, CDR1 is MNHNY and CDR2 is SVGAGI (reference sequence). CDR3 size: 15 residues. With V trimmed by 1 base and J by 5 bases, 3 bases remained unmatched. The CDR3 region has the DNA TGTGCCAGCAGTTACTGGGCTAGCGGGGGAGATACGCAGTATTTT. Translating it yields CASSYWASGGDTQYF.

The chain is built from TRBV6-5 and TRBJ2-2; weak D call: TRBD1 (5 bases). The CDR3 covers 16 residues. In germline, CDR1 is MNHEY, CDR2 SVGAGI. V lost 0 bases and J lost 4, with 12 bases in between. In DNA form, the CDR3 reads TGTGCCAGCAGTTACTCGACAGCTAAGGGCACCGGGGAGCTGTTTTTT. Translated, it gives CASSYSTAKGTGELFF.

This clonotype is a singleton in its sample. The rearrangement joins TRBV5-4 to TRBJ1-1; D unresolved. The length of the CDR3 is 15 residues. V was shortened by 5 bases and J by 1 base, with 15 bases between the two germline ends. CDR1 is SGHNT and CDR2 is YYREEE in the germline V gene (reference sequence). The CDR3 protein is CASSQFHGKNTEAFF. In DNA form, the CDR3 reads TGTGCCAGCAGTCAATTTCATGGTAAGAACACTGAAGCTTTCTTT. The full variable domain, its missing parts supplied by reference TRBV5-4 and TRBJ1-1, is ETGVTQSPTHLIKTRGQQVTLRCSSQSGHNTVSWYQQALGQGPQFIFQYYREEENGRGNFPPRFSGLQFPNYSSELNVNALELDDSALYLCASSQFHGKNTEAFFGQGTRLTVV.

The V gene is TRBV29-1, the J gene TRBJ2-2, with D unresolved. This CDR3 has 15 residues. Germline V gene data show CDR1 as SQVTM and CDR2 as ANQGSEA. V was shortened by 0 bases and J by 4 bases, with 12 bases between the two germline ends. CDR3 amino acids: CSVEDPFRSTGELFF. CDR3 DNA: TGCAGCGTTGAAGATCCCTTTCGTAGCACCGGGGAGCTGTTTTTT.

This clonotype came up many times. This chain links TRBV29-1 with TRBJ1-2; perhaps TRBD1 as D (5 bases). Germline V gene lookup returns CDR1 SQVTM and CDR2 ANQGSEA. Trimming removed 6 bases at V and 8 bases at J, with 16 bases between. CDR3 size: 12 residues. For the CDR3, the DNA is TGCAGCGTAAGCAGGGATCTTAGGGGCTACACCTTC. This gives the protein CSVSRDLRGYTF.

With respect to this clonotype: A read error may produce the germline difference seen at one junction end. The J gene is TRBJ2-1, the V gene TRBV9; no clear D. The CDR3 runs 16 residues. Per germline, CDR1 SGDLS and CDR2 YYNGEE. This CDR3 reads CSSSVVERPSYNEQFF. As DNA, the CDR3 is TGTTCCAGCAGCGTAGTGGAGCGCCCTTCCTACAATGAGCAGTTCTTC.

V and J are TRBV9 and TRBJ2-3; TRBD2 matches 7 bases. Unmatched junction bases numbered 9, after V lost 3 bases and J lost 8 bases. This CDR3 has 14 amino acids. Germline CDR1 is SGDLS and CDR2 is YYNGEE. CDR3 residues: CASSAGGIGVTQYF. DNA for the CDR3: TGTGCCAGCAGCGCGGGGGGAATTGGAGTTACGCAGTATTTT. Looking up the rest from reference TRBV9 and TRBJ2-3 gives the full variable domain: DSGVTQTPKHLITATGQRVTLRCSPRSGDLSVYWYQQSLDQGLQFLIQYYNGEERAKGNILERFSAQQFPDLHSELNLSSLELGDSALYFCASSAGGIGVTQYFGPGTRLTVL.

Only a few counts were recorded for this clonotype. The gene calls are TRBV5-1 and TRBJ2-7, with D unresolved. Trimming left V 1 base short and J 7 bases short, with 12 bases between. Germline CDR1 and CDR2: SGHRS and YFSETQ. There are 13 residues in the CDR3. CDR3 nucleotide sequence: TGCGCCAGCAGCTTGTTGACTCACGGGGAGCAGTACTTC. This codes for CASSLLTHGEQYF.